The 6 T cell receptor beta chains reported below all come from one sample, sequenced in a study of memory CD4+ T cells and cytomegalovirus serostatus (dated by TCRdb to the late 2010s). A FACSAria II was used to sort memory CD4+ T cells, defined as single viable CD3+CD4+CD8-CD45RO+ cells. The library was built by means of the immunoSEQ multiplex PCR assay. TCRdb stores this immuneACCESS table with in-frame sequences only. Part of the clones is absent; in the studies checked, under half of the shortfall reflects unresolved V genes, and no reason is known for the rest. For this sample there are some 52,000 clones; 83% appear just once. 2% of the sample is taken by the ten largest. Sequencing was performed on memory CD4+ T cells from blood. All receptors come from an adult in good health and CMV-seropositive.

The genes are TRBV6-1 and TRBJ2-7; no definite D call. Germline V gene lookup returns CDR1 MNHNS and CDR2 SASEGT. CDR3 size: 17 residues. The V end lost 4 bases, the J end lost 6 bases, and 25 bases lay between the germline ends. Here the CDR3 reads CASSAQAGIFAPLEQYF. For the CDR3, the DNA is TGTGCCAGCAGTGCGCAGGCCGGAATATTCGCCCCCCTCGAGCAGTACTTC.

In its sample, this clone was seen once. The gene calls are TRBV5-1 and TRBJ2-1; possible D gene TRBD2, 5 bases. Germline V gene data show CDR1 as SGHRS and CDR2 as YFSETQ. V shed 5 bases and J shed 0 bases, with 9 bases lying between them. The CDR3 is 14 amino acids. The CDR3 DNA reads as TGCGCCAGCAGGAGCGGAAGCTCCTACAATGAGCAGTTCTTC. It translates to CASRSGSSYNEQFF. Variable domain in full (rest from reference TRBV5-1 and TRBJ2-1): KAGVTQTPRYLIKTRGQQVTLSCSPISGHRSVSWYQQTPGQGLQFLFEYFSETQRNKGNFPGRFSGRQFSNSRSEMNVSTLELGDSALYLCASRSGSSYNEQFFGPGTRLTVL.

J is TRBJ1-2 and V is TRBV28, with a weak D call TRBD1 (5 bases). V shed 5 bases and J shed 3 bases, with 10 bases lying between them. Germline CDR1 is MDHEN and CDR2 is SYDVKM. This CDR3 has 13 amino acids. CDR3 in amino acids: CASSVGRDYGYTF. Written as DNA, the CDR3 is TGTGCCAGCAGTGTGGGGCGCGACTATGGCTACACCTTC.

V and J are TRBV19 and TRBJ1-1; TRBD1 matches at 10 bases. This CDR3 is 16 amino acids long. The germline V gene encodes CDR1 LNHDA and CDR2 SQIVND (reference sequence). The V gene end was trimmed by 3 bases and the J gene end by 3 bases; junction bases not matched to a gene: 7. The CDR3 protein is CASSILDRGLYTEAFF. In DNA, the CDR3 is TGTGCCAGTAGTATCCTCGACAGGGGGCTTTACACTGAAGCTTTCTTT. The variable domain in full, with the rest retrieved from reference TRBV19 and TRBJ1-1, is DGGITQSPKYLFRKEGQNVTLSCEQNLNHDAMYWYRQDPGQGLRLIYYSQIVNDFQKGDIAEGYSVSREKKESFPLTVTSAQKNPTAFYLCASSILDRGLYTEAFFGQGTRLTVV.

V and J are TRBV30 and TRBJ1-3, with D perhaps matching TRBD1 (5 bases). The V end was cut by 5 bases, the J end by 4 bases, with 12 bases between. Per germline, CDR1 GTSNPN and CDR2 SVGIG (reference sequence). This CDR3 has 13 residues. CDR3 loop: CAWLGGYGNTIYF. For the CDR3, the DNA is TGTGCCTGGCTGGGGGGGTACGGAAACACCATATATTTT. Full variable domain (missing parts from reference TRBV30 and TRBJ1-3): SQTIHQWPATLVQPVGSPLSLECTVEGTSNPNLYWYRQAAGRGLQLLFYSVGIGQISSEVPQNLSASRPQDRQFILSSKKLLLSDSGFYLCAWLGGYGNTIYFGEGSWLTVV.

This chain connects TRBV5-4 to TRBJ2-5; 9 bases are a match to TRBD2. V lost 2 bases, J lost 1 base, and 3 bases stayed unmatched. Germline V gene data show CDR1 as SGHNT and CDR2 as YYREEE (reference sequence). This CDR3 spans 15 amino acids. The CDR3 region has the DNA TGTGCCAGCAGCTTCGAGCGGGGGGCCCAAGAGACCCAGTACTTC. Amino acid sequence: CASSFERGAQETQYF.